The T cell receptor beta chain described here comes from a study of shared clonotypes between healthy human individuals. J gave up 9 bases and V 6 bases, and 8 bases lay outside the gene matches. The CDR3 has 13 residues. Germline loops: CDR1 SEHNR, CDR2 FQNEAQ (reference sequence). The naive CD8 fraction comprised CD45RO-negative cells positively selected for CCR7 and excluded terminally differentiated effector memory CD45RA+ cells. Here immunoSEQ multiplex PCR was the method, and the copy in TCRdb shows in-frame clones only, minus some. The data hold over 2,000,000 clones, with around 95% observed a single time.

The V gene is TRBV7-9, the J gene TRBJ2-1; 7 bases fit TRBD2. Sequenced input: naive CD8+ T cells from PBMCs. The origin of this receptor is a man aged 18 to 30 in good health. Some clones in this sample may be carry-over from other donors' samples. The CDR3 DNA follows: TGTGCCAGCAGAGACGGCGGGAGAGTTGAGCAGTTCTTC. Its translation is CASRDGGRVEQFF.